These 9 T cell receptor beta chains share one sample of origin, sequenced in a study of blood T cell repertoires in COVID-19. The method was immunoSEQ multiplex PCR; TCRdb's version includes in-frame clones alone and lacks a portion of them. The sample shows 200,000 to 300,000 clones, 81% of them seen only once. Material: peripheral blood. The receptors here all came from a woman older than 75 with COVID-19, enrolled during active disease.

The sample holds one count of this clone. J is TRBJ2-7 and V is TRBV12-5, with 8 bases aligning to TRBD2. J gave up 2 bases and V 2 bases, and 17 bases lay outside the gene matches. CDR1 and CDR2 from the germline V gene are LGHNT and FRNRAP. The CDR3 sequence is 19 residues long. CDR3 coding DNA: TGTGCTAGTGGTTTGCCCCTCCTGGCGGGAGGTGTAAGCCCCTACGAGCAGTACTTC. Translated, it gives CASGLPLLAGGVSPYEQYF.

The chain combines TRBV30 with TRBJ1-6, with D hard to call. V shed 3 bases and J shed 7 bases, with 13 bases lying between them. This CDR3 region has 14 residues. Germline loops: CDR1 GTSNPN, CDR2 SVGIG (reference sequence). CDR3 coding DNA: TGTGCCTGGAGCCCGGGTGCCTCGAATTCACCCCTCCACTTT. Its protein is CAWSPGASNSPLHF.

V usage is TRBV19 and J usage is TRBJ2-7; D remains ambiguous. Germline V gene data show CDR1 as LNHDA and CDR2 as SQIVND (reference sequence). The germline V and J ends were trimmed by 3 bases and 11 bases, with 11 bases remaining between them. This CDR3 region has 11 residues. In DNA, the CDR3 is TGTGCCAGTAGTATCGGTCTAACGAAGTACTTC. Translated, it gives CASSIGLTKYF.

The chain is built from TRBV5-8 and TRBJ2-1, with a weak D call TRBD2 (5 bases). Deletions cut 5 bases from V and 7 bases from J, with 7 bases between. The CDR3 runs to 11 residues. Germline values: CDR1 SGHTS, CDR2 YDEGEE. The CDR3 coding sequence is TGTGCCAGCAGTCCGGGAAATGAGCAGTTCTTC. This codes for CASSPGNEQFF.

The J gene is TRBJ2-1, the V gene TRBV14, with D unclear. Germline values: CDR1 SGHDN, CDR2 FVKESK. CDR3 length: 14 amino acids. Trimming cost V 5 bases and J 1 base, with 9 bases left between them. The CDR3 sequence: CASSTFRSYNEQFF. The CDR3 nucleotides read TGTGCCAGCAGCACGTTCAGATCCTACAATGAGCAGTTCTTC. Full variable domain (rest looked up from reference TRBV14 and TRBJ2-1): EAGVTQFPSHSVIEKGQTVTLRCDPISGHDNLYWYRRVMGKEIKFLLHFVKESKQDESGMPNNRFLAERTGGTYSTLKVQPAELEDSGVYFCASSTFRSYNEQFFGPGTRLTVL.

The chain has TRBV6-5 and TRBJ2-1; D gene unclear. This CDR3 has 15 residues. Trimming pared 0 bases from V and 4 bases from J, leaving 10 bases between. Germline V gene lookup returns CDR1 MNHEY and CDR2 SVGAGI. CDR3 nucleotide sequence: TGTGCCAGCAGTTACTCGATGGGCGCTTACAATGAGCAGTTCTTC. It yields the protein CASSYSMGAYNEQFF.

The chain recombines TRBV2 with TRBJ2-7; D perhaps matches TRBD2 (6 bases). The CDR3 loop spans 15 amino acids. Per germline, CDR1 SNHLY and CDR2 FYNNEI. V gave up 6 bases and J gave up 3 bases, with 18 bases separating them. This CDR3 reads CASRQGAGPGYEQYF. CDR3 sequence (DNA): TGTGCCAGCAGACAAGGGGCGGGACCAGGCTACGAGCAGTACTTC.

This rearrangement joins TRBV10-1 to TRBJ2-7; D remains ambiguous. The V gene's germline CDR1 is WNHNN and CDR2 SYGVQD (reference sequence). The V and J ends lost 0 bases and 1 base respectively, with 16 bases between them. The CDR3 is made up of 17 amino acids. CDR3 nucleotides: TGCGCCAGCAGTGAGTCGAGAACAGATCTTGTATCCTACGAGCAGTACTTC. Translation: CASSESRTDLVSYEQYF.

The chain employs TRBV20-1 and TRBJ2-7; D not resolved. V was cut by 3 bases and J by 2 bases, with 11 bases left in between. Germline V lookup: CDR1 DFQATT, CDR2 SNEGSKA (reference sequence). The CDR3 contains 13 residues. CDR3 sequence reads: CSASPGSAYEQYF. Written as DNA, the CDR3 is TGCAGTGCTAGTCCCGGGTCGGCCTACGAGCAGTACTTC.